This T cell receptor (beta chain) was captured in a study of blood T cell repertoires in COVID-19. For the study at large: The United States, Italy and Spain provided the acute and convalescent COVID-19 samples. Sample material is recorded as cDNA or gDNA derived from T cells, B-cell-depleted T cells, or PBMCs.

How the authors handled the data: For nucleated cells, counts were estimated from reference gene primer amplification. Using immunoSEQ multiplex PCR, the repertoire was profiled, and TCRdb retains in-frame clones only, with some absent. The V and J calls and clone size were taken over from that table, and D and trimming were inferred from the DNA. This table has 200,000 to 250,000 clones, 70% to 85% appearing once. The CDR3 totals 14 residues. Germline-derived CDR1 and CDR2 are MDHEN and SYDVKM. The ends lost 3 bases at V and 3 bases at J; junction bases unmatched: 4. The chain carries TRBV28 and TRBJ2-7; 8 bases agree with TRBD1. The source of this sequence is a woman aged 80 or over with acute or convalescent COVID-19. The sequencing input was peripheral blood. The CDR3 DNA is TGTGCCAGCAGTTTCTCAGGGGGCGGCTACGAGCAGTACTTC. This codes for CASSFSGGGYEQYF.